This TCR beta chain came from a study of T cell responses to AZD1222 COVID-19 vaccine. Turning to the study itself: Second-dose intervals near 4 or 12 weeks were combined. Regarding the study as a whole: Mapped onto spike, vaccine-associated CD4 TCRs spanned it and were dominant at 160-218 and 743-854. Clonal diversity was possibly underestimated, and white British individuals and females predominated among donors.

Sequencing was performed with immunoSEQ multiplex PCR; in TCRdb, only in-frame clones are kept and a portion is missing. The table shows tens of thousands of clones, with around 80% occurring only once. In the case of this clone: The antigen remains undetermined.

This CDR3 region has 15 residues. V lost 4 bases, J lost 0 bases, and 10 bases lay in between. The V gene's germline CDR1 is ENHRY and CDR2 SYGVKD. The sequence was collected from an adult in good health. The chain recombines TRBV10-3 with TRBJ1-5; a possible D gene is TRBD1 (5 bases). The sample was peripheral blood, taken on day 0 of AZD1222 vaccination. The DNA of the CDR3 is TGTGCCATCAGTGGGGACGGCAATAGCAATCAGCCCCAGCATTTT. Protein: CAISGDGNSNQPQHF.